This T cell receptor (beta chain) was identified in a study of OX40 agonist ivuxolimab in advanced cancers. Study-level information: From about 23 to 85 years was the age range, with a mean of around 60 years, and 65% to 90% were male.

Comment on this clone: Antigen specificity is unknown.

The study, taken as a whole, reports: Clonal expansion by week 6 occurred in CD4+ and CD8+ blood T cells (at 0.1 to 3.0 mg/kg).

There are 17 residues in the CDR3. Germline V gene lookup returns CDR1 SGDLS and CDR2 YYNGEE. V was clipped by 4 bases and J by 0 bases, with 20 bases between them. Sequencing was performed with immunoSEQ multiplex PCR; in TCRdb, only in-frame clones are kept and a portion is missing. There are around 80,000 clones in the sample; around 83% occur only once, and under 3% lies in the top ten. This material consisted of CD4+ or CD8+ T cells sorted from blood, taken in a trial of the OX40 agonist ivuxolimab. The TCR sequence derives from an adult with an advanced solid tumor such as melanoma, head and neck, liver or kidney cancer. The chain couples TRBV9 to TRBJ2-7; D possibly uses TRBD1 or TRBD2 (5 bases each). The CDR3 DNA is TGTGCCAGCAGCCTCAGAGCCGGGACGGAAAGCTCCTACGAGCAGTACTTC. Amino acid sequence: CASSLRAGTESSYEQYF.